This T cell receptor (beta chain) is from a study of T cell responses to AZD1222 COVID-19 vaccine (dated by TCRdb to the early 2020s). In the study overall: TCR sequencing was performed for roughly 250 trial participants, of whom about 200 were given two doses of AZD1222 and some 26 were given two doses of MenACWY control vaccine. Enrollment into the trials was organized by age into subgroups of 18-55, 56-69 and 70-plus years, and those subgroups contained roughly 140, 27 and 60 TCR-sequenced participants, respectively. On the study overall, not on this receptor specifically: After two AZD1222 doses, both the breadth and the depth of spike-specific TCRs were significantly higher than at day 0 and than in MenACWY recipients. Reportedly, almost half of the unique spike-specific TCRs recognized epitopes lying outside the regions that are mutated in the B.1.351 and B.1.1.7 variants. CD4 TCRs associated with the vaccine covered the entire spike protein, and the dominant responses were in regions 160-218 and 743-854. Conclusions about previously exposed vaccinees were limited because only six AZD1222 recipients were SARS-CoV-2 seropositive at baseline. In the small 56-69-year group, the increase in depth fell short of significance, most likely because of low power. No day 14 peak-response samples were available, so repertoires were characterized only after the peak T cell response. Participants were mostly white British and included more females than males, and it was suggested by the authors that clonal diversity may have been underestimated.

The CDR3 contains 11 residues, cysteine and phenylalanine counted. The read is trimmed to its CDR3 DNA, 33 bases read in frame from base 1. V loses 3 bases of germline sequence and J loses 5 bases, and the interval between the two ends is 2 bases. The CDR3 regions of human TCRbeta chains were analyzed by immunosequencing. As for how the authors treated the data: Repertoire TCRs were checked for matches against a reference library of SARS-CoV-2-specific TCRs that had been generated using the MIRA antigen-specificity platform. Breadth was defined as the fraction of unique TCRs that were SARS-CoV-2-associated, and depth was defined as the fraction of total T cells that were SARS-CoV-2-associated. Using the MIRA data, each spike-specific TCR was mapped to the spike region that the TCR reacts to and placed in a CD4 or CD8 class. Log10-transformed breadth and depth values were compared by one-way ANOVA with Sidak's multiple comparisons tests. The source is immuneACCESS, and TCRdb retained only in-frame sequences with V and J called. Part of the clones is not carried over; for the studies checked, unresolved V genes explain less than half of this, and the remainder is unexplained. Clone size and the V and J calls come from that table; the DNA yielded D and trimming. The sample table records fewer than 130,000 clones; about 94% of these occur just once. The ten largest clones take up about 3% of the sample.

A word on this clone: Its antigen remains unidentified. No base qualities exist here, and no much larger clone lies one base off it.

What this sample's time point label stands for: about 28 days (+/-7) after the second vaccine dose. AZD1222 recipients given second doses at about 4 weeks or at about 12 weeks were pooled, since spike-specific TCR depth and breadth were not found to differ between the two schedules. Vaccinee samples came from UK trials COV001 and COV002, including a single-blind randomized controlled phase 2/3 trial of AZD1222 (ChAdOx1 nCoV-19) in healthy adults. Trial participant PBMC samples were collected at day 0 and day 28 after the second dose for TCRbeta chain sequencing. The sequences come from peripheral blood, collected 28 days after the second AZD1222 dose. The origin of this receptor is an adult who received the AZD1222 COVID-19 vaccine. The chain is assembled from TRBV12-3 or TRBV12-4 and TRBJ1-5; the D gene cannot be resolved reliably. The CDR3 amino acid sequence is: CASSFDQPQHF. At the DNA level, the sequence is TGTGCCAGCAGTTTTGATCAGCCCCAGCATTTT.